This T cell receptor beta chain was recorded in a study of early T cells in non-severe SARS-CoV-2 infection. Study-wide context: Chains stayed unpaired after sequencing of bulk RNA from unsorted whole blood. Study-wide results and caveats: Private and CD4 specificities were missed by VDJdb matching, skewed to anti-spike CD8.

Germline loops: CDR1 MNHEY, CDR2 SVGAGI. The V end lost 2 bases, the J end lost 7 bases, and 15 bases lay between the germline ends. The CDR3 is 15 amino acids. Molecules of cDNA were individually given unique molecular identifiers that were attached to them. In TCRdb, the 5' RACE reads were re-called with MiXCR into one record per CDR3 protein. The profile shows fewer than 100,000 distinct CDR3 sequences, around 14% of them singletons. This clonotype was seen at least ten times. Its antigen is unknown. This receptor was obtained from an adult who was a healthcare worker with PCR-confirmed SARS-CoV-2 infection or an uninfected control (not recorded which). The V and J genes are TRBV6-5 and TRBJ2-1, with D possibly being TRBD2 (5 bases). Sequencing input: whole blood. The CDR3 nucleotides are TGTGCCAGCAGTTACAGTGGGGAGTACGCGAATGAGCAGTTCTTC. It encodes CASSYSGEYANEQFF.